This T cell receptor (beta chain) was sequenced in a study of spatial heterogeneity in lung cancer. Study information: There were, on average, more than eight raw-read appearances for each unique TCR and UMI combination.

On each TCR cDNA molecule, a unique molecular identifier was present. From the 5' RACE reads, TCRdb called clonotypes with MiXCR, one entry per CDR3 protein. This sample has approximately 15,000 distinct CDR3 sequences; 3.6% occur once, and the top ten carry 9.8%. This clonotype was recorded at least ten times. The library was designed around alpha chains, so this beta chain is a stray read whose abundance carries little weight. Time point in this sample: sample taken at primary tumor resection. 72 TRACERx patients with early, untreated non-small cell lung cancer donated samples. The study sequenced unsorted whole RNA from tumor, nontumor lung or frozen PBMC. This TCR was sampled from a male donor with early-stage non-small cell lung cancer. The sequencing used normal lung tissue next to the tumor, collected at surgery.

In DNA form, the CDR3 reads TGTGCCAGCAGACTTAGGGGGGTAATGGAGACCCAGTACTTC. Translation: CASRLRGVMETQYF. The chain employs TRBV6-6 and TRBJ2-5, with D perhaps matching TRBD1 or TRBD2 (6 bases each). Germline V lookup: CDR1 MNHNY, CDR2 SVGAGI (reference sequence). V was pared by 6 bases and J by 5 bases, with 16 bases between. There are 14 residues in the CDR3.